These 25 T cell receptor beta chains were sequenced from one sample in a study of blood T cell repertoires in COVID-19. The protocol was immunoSEQ multiplex PCR, while the TCRdb copy is restricted to in-frame clones and leaves out a portion. The sample carries about 120,000 clones, approximately 85% recorded once. Sequencing was performed on peripheral blood. The source of these receptors is a human donor in a cohort sampled during active COVID-19.

The chain links TRBV10-3 to TRBJ1-3; 7 bases align to TRBD1. The CDR3 sequence is 14 residues long. CDR1 and CDR2 (germline): ENHRY, SYGVKD. The J segment lost 2 bases and the V segment lost 4 bases, leaving 2 bases of the junction unmatched. DNA of the CDR3: TGTGCCATCAGTGGACAGGGAGCTGGAAACACCATATATTTT. Translation: CAISGQGAGNTIYF.

Only a few counts were recorded for this clone. J is TRBJ1-1 and V is TRBV5-7; no clear D gene. TRBV5-7 is placed among ORFs of uncertain function. The CDR3 has 16 residues. The V and J ends lost 0 bases and 1 base respectively, with 13 bases between them. Written as DNA, the CDR3 is TGTGCCAGCAGCTTGGGCCGCGGGGTCGCGAACACTGAAGCTTTCTTT. Its translation is CASSLGRGVANTEAFF.

In this sample, this clone turned up once. The chain employs TRBV10-3 and TRBJ2-7; 7 nucleotides agree with TRBD2. The CDR3 has 12 residues. J gave up 2 bases and V 8 bases, and 3 bases lay outside the gene matches. Germline assignment: CDR1 ENHRY and CDR2 SYGVKD. CDR3 protein: CAISSGTYEQYF. Written as DNA, the CDR3 is TGTGCCATCTCTAGCGGAACCTACGAGCAGTACTTC.

V usage is TRBV11-2 and J usage is TRBJ2-5; 12 nucleotides line up with TRBD2. CDR3 length: 15 residues. V lost 5 bases and J lost 2; bases outside the gene matches: 3. CDR1 is SGHAT, CDR2 FQNNGV, per germline. The CDR3 coding sequence is TGTGCCAGCAGCCGGACTAGCGGGGTTCAAGAGACCCAGTACTTC. It encodes CASSRTSGVQETQYF.

This chain joins TRBV2 and TRBJ2-7; D perhaps matches TRBD1 (5 bases). With 2 bases removed from V and 5 bases from J, the gap between germline ends came to 16 bases. The CDR3 has 15 residues. Germline CDR1 is SNHLY and CDR2 is FYNNEI. CDR3 sequence reads: CASSERPGRLHEQYF. In nucleotides, the CDR3 is TGTGCCAGCAGTGAACGCCCAGGGCGCCTCCACGAGCAGTACTTC. Variable domain in full (rest from reference TRBV2 and TRBJ2-7): EPEVTQTPSHQVTQMGQEVILRCVPISNHLYFYWYRQILGQKVEFLVSFYNNEISEKSEIFDDQFSVERPDGSNFTLKIRSTKLEDSAMYFCASSERPGRLHEQYFGPGTRLTVT.

This clone occurred many times. V and J are TRBV7-9 and TRBJ2-2; D gene uncertain. This CDR3 spans 15 amino acids. Trimming pared 0 bases from V and 1 base from J, leaving 6 bases between. CDR1 is SEHNR and CDR2 is FQNEAQ in the germline V gene (reference sequence). CDR3 sequence: CASSLAGQNTGELFF. CDR3 DNA: TGTGCCAGCAGCTTAGCTGGGCAGAACACCGGGGAGCTGTTTTTT.

V gene TRBV10-1 combines with J gene TRBJ2-3, with 14 bases identical to TRBD2. The J segment lost 3 bases and the V segment lost 6 bases, leaving 5 bases of the junction unmatched. Germline CDR1 and CDR2: WNHNN and SYGVQD (reference sequence). This CDR3 is built from 16 residues. The CDR3 region is CASSAGLAGGTDTQYF. The DNA for the CDR3 is TGCGCCAGCAGCGCCGGACTAGCGGGGGGAACAGATACGCAGTATTTT.

This sequence joins TRBV7-8 and TRBJ1-1, with a tentative D call TRBD1 (5 bases). Per the germline V gene, CDR1 is SGHVS and CDR2 is FQNEAQ. CDR3 length equals 16 residues. V lost 5 bases and J 5 bases, leaving 21 bases between the germline ends. The CDR3 bases are TGTGCCAGCAGCGTAGATATAGGCAGGGCGGGAACTGAAGCTTTCTTT. Translating it yields CASSVDIGRAGTEAFF.

The chain employs TRBV19 and TRBJ1-4; 8 nucleotides agree with TRBD1. From germline, CDR1 is LNHDA and CDR2 SQIVND (reference sequence). V shed 4 bases and J 4 bases; nucleotides not matched to a gene: 5. The CDR3 is 15 amino acids. The CDR3 sequence: CASSTQGALNEKLFF. The CDR3 DNA sequence: TGTGCCAGTAGTACCCAGGGGGCCCTTAATGAAAAACTGTTTTTT.

The rearrangement links TRBV6-6 to TRBJ2-5; 10 bases match TRBD1. In germline, CDR1 is MNHNY, CDR2 SVGAGI (reference sequence). The trim removed 10 bases at V and 4 bases at J, leaving 9 bases unmatched. This CDR3 spans 14 amino acids. CDR3 loop: CATWDRGRGETQYF. DNA for the CDR3: TGTGCCACTTGGGACAGGGGTCGTGGAGAGACCCAGTACTTC.

This clone was seen a few times. The V gene is TRBV19, the J gene TRBJ2-5; 12 bases align to TRBD1. The CDR3 consists of 17 residues. Germline values: CDR1 LNHDA, CDR2 SQIVND (reference sequence). V dropped 3 bases and J dropped 3; count of bases not matched to a gene: 8. CDR3 DNA: TGTGCCAGTAGTATCGGAGGGACAGGGGGCCGGGAAGAGACCCAGTACTTC. Protein: CASSIGGTGGREETQYF.

The chain carries TRBV6-1 and TRBJ2-5; 11 bases are shared with TRBD2. With 3 bases clipped from V and 2 bases from J, the junction kept 2 bases outside the gene matches. CDR3 length: 15 residues. Per germline, CDR1 MNHNS and CDR2 SASEGT. The CDR3 DNA sequence: TGTGCCAGCAGTGACGCTAGCGGGGGGCAAGAGACCCAGTACTTC. Protein product: CASSDASGGQETQYF.

The J gene is TRBJ1-2, the V gene TRBV3-1 (or the pseudogene TRBV3-2); D uncertain. Trimming stripped 7 bases from V and 4 bases from J, with 13 bases between. This CDR3 comprises 13 residues. Germline CDR1 and CDR2: LGHDT and YNNKEL (reference sequence). The CDR3 sequence is CASTSSPVYGYTF. The CDR3 DNA follows: TGTGCCAGCACCTCCTCTCCGGTCTATGGCTACACCTTC.

The chain links TRBV28 to TRBJ2-1; 11 bases match TRBD2. The CDR3 loop spans 17 amino acids. The V gene end was trimmed by 8 bases and the J gene end by 3 bases; junction bases not matched to a gene: 12. Germline loops: CDR1 MDHEN, CDR2 SYDVKM. CDR3: CASSPGASGGRYNEQFF. For the CDR3, the DNA is TGTGCCAGCTCCCCTGGGGCTAGCGGGGGGCGCTACAATGAGCAGTTCTTC.

The chain has TRBV7-2 and TRBJ1-1; D remains unclear. Looked up from germline, CDR1 is SGHTA and CDR2 is FQGNSA. The CDR3 runs 15 residues. Trimming took 2 bases from V and 1 from J, leaving 11 bases between them. The CDR3 loop is CASSLFSTGNTEAFF. The CDR3 DNA sequence: TGTGCCAGCAGCTTATTTAGTACGGGGAACACTGAAGCTTTCTTT.

The genes are TRBV5-1 and TRBJ2-1; perhaps TRBD2 as D (5 bases). The germline gives CDR1 SGHRS, CDR2 YFSETQ. The CDR3 is made up of 13 amino acids. V was cut by 1 base and J by 11 bases, with 13 bases left in between. CDR3: CASSLRGSAQQFF. CDR3 in DNA: TGCGCCAGCAGCTTGCGGGGTTCGGCCCAGCAGTTCTTC.

V gene TRBV7-9 combines with J gene TRBJ1-5; D uncertain. Germline CDR1 is SEHNR and CDR2 is FQNEAQ (reference sequence). The CDR3 covers 15 residues. Trimming cost V 2 bases and J 0 bases, with 8 bases left between them. CDR3 in amino acids: CASSLSLVSNQPQHF. CDR3 coding DNA: TGTGCCAGCAGCTTAAGCTTGGTTAGCAATCAGCCCCAGCATTTT.

The chain uses TRBV10-3 and TRBJ2-2; D gene unclear. Trimming left V 2 bases short and J 3 bases short, with 7 bases between. The CDR3 spans 14 residues. Germline lookup yields CDR1 ENHRY and CDR2 SYGVKD. The CDR3, as DNA: TGTGCCATCAGTGAGCGTACTTACACCGGGGAGCTGTTTTTT. The encoded protein is CAISERTYTGELFF.

The chain carries TRBV19 and TRBJ1-6, with TRBD1 identical over 7 bases. CDR3 length: 15 amino acids. V lost 9 bases to trimming and J lost 7 bases; unmatched junction nucleotides: 12. CDR1 is LNHDA, CDR2 SQIVND, per germline (reference sequence). CDR3 DNA sequence: TGTGCCAGCATCTATACCGGGACAGCCAATTCACCCCTCCACTTT. Translating gives CASIYTGTANSPLHF.

This rearrangement joins TRBV6-5 to TRBJ2-7, with D perhaps TRBD2 (5 bases). CDR1 MNHEY and CDR2 SVGAGI come from the germline V gene. CDR3 length: 13 amino acids. V lost 8 bases and J 3 bases, leaving 14 bases between the germline ends. The CDR3 coding sequence is TGTGCCAGCGGCCCGGACGGGAACTACGAGCAGTACTTC. Its translation is CASGPDGNYEQYF.

The chain has TRBV5-1 and TRBJ2-2; the match to TRBD1 covers 7 bases. The CDR3 loop spans 14 amino acids. With 4 bases clipped from V and 6 bases from J, the junction kept 6 bases outside the gene matches. The V gene's germline CDR1 is SGHRS and CDR2 YFSETQ. The CDR3: CASSPGQSAGELFF. In DNA form, the CDR3 reads TGCGCCAGCAGCCCGGGACAGTCCGCCGGGGAGCTGTTTTTT.

The V gene is TRBV7-9, the J gene TRBJ2-3, with D tentatively TRBD1 (5 bases). Germline V lookup: CDR1 SEHNR, CDR2 FQNEAQ (reference sequence). CDR3 length equals 13 residues. V was pared by 11 bases and J by 0 bases, with 12 bases between. The CDR3 bases are TGTGCCGGGGCACTACCTAGCACAGATACGCAGTATTTT. As protein: CAGALPSTDTQYF.

This chain connects TRBV12-3 or TRBV12-4 to TRBJ2-3; TRBD1 is a possible D gene (6 bases). V was cut by 7 bases and J by 4 bases, with 9 bases left in between. This CDR3 comprises 12 residues. The CDR3 spells CASKKGADTQYF. CDR3 sequence (DNA): TGTGCCAGCAAGAAGGGGGCAGATACGCAGTATTTT.

V is TRBV29-1 and J is TRBJ2-7; D call uncertain. CDR1 is SQVTM, CDR2 ANQGSEA, per germline. V was clipped by 5 bases and J by 0 bases, with 8 bases between them. The CDR3 sequence is 12 residues long. The CDR3 DNA sequence: TGCAGCGTTTCTATTGGCTCCTACGAGCAGTACTTC. It encodes CSVSIGSYEQYF.

This clone showed up many times. The chain is built from TRBV19 and TRBJ1-3, with 7 bases lining up with TRBD1. The CDR3 has 15 residues. Trimming at V came to 5 bases and at J to 4 bases, leaving 8 bases not matched to a gene. Germline V gives CDR1 LNHDA, CDR2 SQIVND (reference sequence). CDR3 nucleotide sequence: TGTGCCAGTAGTTTCGCTATGGACAGGGGAAACACCATATATTTT. Translation gives CASSFAMDRGNTIYF.